Presented here are 4 T cell receptor beta chains from one specimen sequenced in a study of T cells after posttransplantation cyclophosphamide. Some clones are missing from TCRdb's copy, which holds only in-frame ones; the method was immunoSEQ multiplex PCR. Counted here are about 52,000 clones, roughly 92% occurring once; the ten biggest clones make up roughly 3.1%. Material for sequencing was PBMCs. All receptors come from a woman aged 25 to 39 in good health and a related stem cell transplant donor.

The chain employs TRBV5-8 and TRBJ1-2, with 9 bases lining up with TRBD1. The germline CDR1 and CDR2 sequences are SGHTS and YDEGEE. This CDR3 is built from 14 residues. V dropped 4 bases and J dropped 7; count of bases not matched to a gene: 8. CDR3 protein: CASSGWDRAAGYTF. The DNA for the CDR3 is TGTGCCAGCAGCGGTTGGGACAGGGCGGCTGGCTACACCTTC.

The V call is TRBV5-1, the J call TRBJ2-3, with TRBD1 as a possible D gene (6 bases). CDR3 length: 16 residues. Germline values: CDR1 SGHRS, CDR2 YFSETQ. With 4 bases removed from V and 1 base from J, the gap between germline ends came to 16 bases. The CDR3 sequence: CASSTFPGHRTDTQYF. The CDR3 nucleotides are TGCGCCAGCAGCACCTTCCCGGGACACCGCACAGATACGCAGTATTTT.

The chain joins TRBV14 to TRBJ1-2; 12 bases fit TRBD1. Germline loops: CDR1 SGHDN, CDR2 FVKESK. Trimming took 3 bases from V and 1 from J; bases not matched to a gene: 12. CDR3 size: 19 residues. The CDR3 is CASSHRTRDRGLDNYGYTF. The CDR3 nucleotides are TGTGCCAGCAGCCACCGAACCCGGGACAGGGGGCTTGATAACTATGGCTACACCTTC.

CDR3 sequence: CSASVTEAFF. CDR3 DNA: TGCAGTGCATCGGTCACTGAAGCTTTCTTT. The chain employs TRBV20-1 and TRBJ1-1; D remains unclear. Trimming stripped 6 bases from V and 4 bases from J, with 6 bases between. The CDR3 contains 10 residues. Germline V gene data show CDR1 as DFQATT and CDR2 as SNEGSKA (reference sequence).